This T cell receptor beta chain originates from a study of blood T cell repertoires in COVID-19. Turning to the study itself: COVID-19 samples, acute and convalescent, were from the United States, Italy and Spain. From T cells, B-cell-depleted T cells, or PBMCs came the material, which was cDNA or gDNA.

This CDR3 has 15 amino acids. The ends lost 3 bases at V and 9 bases at J; junction bases unmatched: 10. Germline V gene sequence: CDR1 SGDLS, CDR2 YYNGEE. This clone has only one observation. Source study methods: Amplification from reference gene primers served as the basis for estimated nucleated cell counts. Repertoires were generated with immunoSEQ multiplex PCR, while TCRdb's copy carries only in-frame clones and drops some. The V and J calls and clone size are taken from that table; D and trimming were inferred from the DNA. Among some 31,000 clones listed, 65% to 90% were seen once. The sequence was obtained from an elderly man with active COVID-19. Material: peripheral blood. The chain employs TRBV9 and TRBJ1-3, with 9 bases lining up with TRBD1. This CDR3 reads CASSAFRDRVGTIYF. In DNA, the CDR3 is TGTGCCAGCAGCGCCTTCCGGGACAGGGTGGGCACCATATATTTT.